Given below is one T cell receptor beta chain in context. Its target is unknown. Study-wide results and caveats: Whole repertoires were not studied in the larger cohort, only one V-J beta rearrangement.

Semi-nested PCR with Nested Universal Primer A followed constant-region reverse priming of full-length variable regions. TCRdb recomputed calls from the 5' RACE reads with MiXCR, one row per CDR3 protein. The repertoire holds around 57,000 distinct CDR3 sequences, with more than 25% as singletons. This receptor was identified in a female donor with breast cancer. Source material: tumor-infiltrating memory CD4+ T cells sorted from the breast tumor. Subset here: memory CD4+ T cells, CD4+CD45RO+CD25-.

The CDR3 here is CASTGGHSPLHF. As DNA, the CDR3 is TGTGCCAGCACAGGGGGTCATTCACCCCTCCACTTT. The chain is built from TRBV12-3 or TRBV12-4 and TRBJ1-6; 7 nucleotides agree with TRBD1. The V gene end was trimmed by 7 bases and the J gene end by 8 bases; junction bases not matched to a gene: 2. This CDR3 contains 12 residues.